Each of the 17 T cell receptor beta chains below was sequenced from the same sample in a study of blood T cells in healthy people across ages. Primers used in a second PCR of about 6 to 11 cycles were a sample-barcoded 5' primer and a J-beta primer mix. TCRdb itself ran the 5' RACE reads through MiXCR, one entry per CDR3 protein. The sample contains around 780,000 distinct CDR3 sequences, 45% to 70% of which appear only once. Sample: blood. These receptor sequences come from a man aged 40-49 years in good health.

In its sample, this clonotype was seen a few times. V gene TRBV4-2 combines with J gene TRBJ2-7, with 11 bases lining up with TRBD1. The CDR3 runs to 16 residues. V lost 1 base and J lost 5; bases outside the gene matches: 7. Germline V lookup: CDR1 LGHNA, CDR2 YNFKEQ. DNA of the CDR3: TGTGCCAGCAGCCAAGCTTCGGGACAGGGGGAAAACGAGCAGTACTTC. The encoded protein is CASSQASGQGENEQYF.

The V call is TRBV4-2, the J call TRBJ2-3; D perhaps matches TRBD2 (5 bases). Germline V gene sequence: CDR1 LGHNA, CDR2 YNFKEQ. Trimming left V 0 bases short and J 13 bases short, with 11 bases between. The length of the CDR3 is 12 residues. The CDR3 nucleotides are TGTGCCAGCAGCCAAGAATTCGAGCGGAAGTATTTT. It specifies CASSQEFERKYF.

V is TRBV12-3 or TRBV12-4 and J is TRBJ2-7; D is ambiguous. CDR3 length equals 13 residues. Trimming removed 3 bases at V and 3 bases at J, with 9 bases between. The CDR3 DNA follows: TGTGCCAGCAGTTTCTCTCCACTCTACGAGCAGTACTTC. Translated: CASSFSPLYEQYF.

The chain recombines TRBV29-1 with TRBJ2-6, with a possible D match to TRBD1 (6 bases). Per germline, CDR1 SQVTM and CDR2 ANQGSEA. There are 17 residues in the CDR3. The V and J ends lost 5 bases and 0 bases respectively, with 17 bases between them. The CDR3 DNA is TGCAGCGTTTATATCCCAGGGGCCTACTCTGGGGCCAACGTCCTGACTTTC. Its protein product is CSVYIPGAYSGANVLTF. Variable domain in full (rest from reference TRBV29-1 and TRBJ2-6): SAVISQKPSRDICQRGTSLTIQCQVDSQVTMMFWYRQQPGQSLTLIATANQGSEATYESGFVIDKFPISRPNLTFSTLTVSNMSPEDSSIYLCSVYIPGAYSGANVLTFGAGSRLTVL.

This chain joins TRBV7-2 and TRBJ2-5; unclear D gene. The V and J ends lost 5 bases and 1 base respectively, with 11 bases between them. The germline CDR1 and CDR2 sequences are SGHTA and FQGNSA. The CDR3 is made up of 14 amino acids. CDR3 DNA: TGTGCCAGCAGCCCAGCCCTGATCCAAGAGACCCAGTACTTC. This translates into CASSPALIQETQYF.

The rearrangement uses TRBV5-1 and TRBJ2-7; the match to TRBD1 covers 7 bases. V shed 4 bases, J shed 2 bases, and the junction held 6 bases outside the gene matches. The CDR3 runs 14 residues. CDR1 SGHRS and CDR2 YFSETQ come from the germline V gene. CDR3 nucleotides: TGCGCCAGCAGCATACAGGGACAGACCTACGAGCAGTACTTC. This codes for CASSIQGQTYEQYF.

In its sample, this clonotype was seen once. The chain recombines TRBV6-4 with TRBJ2-4, with 7 bases identical to TRBD2. Losses at the gene ends were 5 bases for V and 9 bases for J; bases not matched to a gene: 10. The CDR3 runs 14 residues. The V gene's germline CDR1 is MRHNA and CDR2 SNTAGT. This CDR3 reads CASSQGSGGGIQYF. DNA for the CDR3: TGTGCCAGCAGTCAAGGCTCAGGCGGGGGCATTCAGTACTTC.

This clonotype was observed once. At one of its ends the junction is not consistent with the germline gene, which may arise from a read error. The V gene is TRBV7-2, the J gene TRBJ2-3; no definite D call. There are 11 residues in the CDR3. CDR1 is SGHTA, CDR2 FQGNSA, per germline. CDR3 region: CAISLEDTQYF. As DNA, the CDR3 is TGTGCCATCAGCTTAGAGGATACGCAGTATTTT. Complete variable domain (other parts from reference TRBV7-2 and TRBJ2-3): GAGVSQSPSNKVTEKGKDVELRCDPISGHTALYWYRQSLGQGLEFLIYFQGNSAPDKSGLPSDRFSAERTGGSVSTLTIQRTQQEDSAVYLCAISLEDTQYFGPGTRLTVL.

The rearrangement uses TRBV14 and TRBJ1-1, with a possible D match to TRBD1 (5 bases). The V gene lost 0 bases and the J gene lost 5 bases, with 19 bases spanning the gap. Germline CDR1 and CDR2: SGHDN and FVKESK. CDR3 length equals 17 residues. In nucleotides, the CDR3 is TGTGCCAGCAGCCAAGATTTAGTTGGGTCGGGGCTTACTGAAGCTTTCTTT. This encodes CASSQDLVGSGLTEAFF.

The chain has TRBV6-6 and TRBJ2-7; possibly TRBD2 for D (6 bases). The CDR3 contains 16 residues. CDR1 MNHNY and CDR2 SVGAGI come from the germline V gene (reference sequence). V was clipped by 7 bases and J by 3 bases, with 22 bases between them. The CDR3 nucleotides read TGTGCCAGCACCTCTTTCAAGGCTAGCGAAAACTACGAGCAGTACTTC. This encodes CASTSFKASENYEQYF.

J is TRBJ2-1 and V is TRBV20-1; D assignment may be TRBD1 or TRBD2 (6 bases each). Trimming shortened V by 2 bases and J by 7 bases, and 21 bases separated the two germline ends. From germline, CDR1 is DFQATT and CDR2 SNEGSKA (reference sequence). This CDR3 region has 16 residues. CDR3 sequence: CSARTWRGQTGNEQFF. The CDR3 bases are TGCAGTGCTAGAACATGGCGGGGCCAGACAGGAAATGAGCAGTTCTTC.

This clonotype was seen only a few times. V gene TRBV7-2 combines with J gene TRBJ2-3; 11 bases agree with TRBD1. The CDR3 is made up of 17 amino acids. V lost 0 bases and J lost 4; bases outside the gene matches: 6. From germline, CDR1 is SGHTA and CDR2 FQGNSA. The CDR3: CASSLAGQGARADTQYF. The CDR3 nucleotides read TGTGCCAGCAGCTTAGCCGGACAGGGGGCGCGGGCAGATACGCAGTATTTT.

The chain has TRBV2 and TRBJ2-5; D not certain. The CDR3 sequence is 11 residues long. Germline V gene data show CDR1 as SNHLY and CDR2 as FYNNEI. The germline V and J ends were trimmed by 8 bases and 5 bases, with 9 bases remaining between them. For the CDR3, the DNA is TGTGCCAGCGGGTTAACGGAGACCCAGTACTTC. Its protein product is CASGLTETQYF.

This clonotype appeared a few times. The chain uses TRBV28 and TRBJ2-5, with D unclear. CDR1 is MDHEN, CDR2 SYDVKM, per germline. The CDR3 has 17 amino acids. Deletions cut 6 bases from V and 0 bases from J, with 20 bases between. CDR3 in amino acids: CASSTNSDASYQETQYF. The CDR3 DNA reads TGTGCCAGCAGCACCAACTCGGACGCTTCCTACCAAGAGACCCAGTACTTC.

The J gene is TRBJ2-5, the V gene TRBV5-1; weak D call: TRBD2 (6 bases). The length of the CDR3 is 16 residues. Germline V lookup: CDR1 SGHRS, CDR2 YFSETQ. The V and J ends lost 1 base and 4 bases respectively, with 17 bases between them. The CDR3 here is CASSLNGLIAAETQYF. Written as DNA, the CDR3 is TGCGCCAGCAGCTTGAACGGACTAATAGCGGCAGAGACCCAGTACTTC.

This clonotype was detected only once. This chain links TRBV9 with TRBJ2-1, with 9 bases identical to TRBD2. The ends lost 4 bases at V and 9 bases at J; junction bases unmatched: 8. This CDR3 is built from 14 residues. The germline gives CDR1 SGDLS, CDR2 YYNGEE. The CDR3 protein is CASSPSGLASEQFF. DNA for the CDR3: TGTGCCAGCAGCCCCTCAGGACTAGCGAGTGAGCAGTTCTTC. The whole variable domain, filled in from reference TRBV9 and TRBJ2-1, reads DSGVTQTPKHLITATGQRVTLRCSPRSGDLSVYWYQQSLDQGLQFLIQYYNGEERAKGNILERFSAQQFPDLHSELNLSSLELGDSALYFCASSPSGLASEQFFGPGTRLTVL.

This clonotype was counted only a few times. The chain is built from TRBV4-2 and TRBJ2-1; no reliable D call. Trimming left V 0 bases short and J 5 bases short, with 11 bases between. The CDR3 loop spans 15 amino acids. Germline V gene lookup returns CDR1 LGHNA and CDR2 YNFKEQ. CDR3: CASSQDQLPNNEQFF. CDR3 sequence (DNA): TGTGCCAGCAGCCAAGATCAACTACCCAACAATGAGCAGTTCTTC.